This T cell receptor beta chain was recovered during a study of shared clonotypes between healthy human individuals. Whole-study results and caveats: Estimated richness values were generally larger in naive subsets than in memory subsets. Generation probabilities of non-shared clonotypes were lower (relative to those shared by all four donors).

Genomic DNA of each subset was evenly split across several immunoSEQ plates. Profiled with immunoSEQ multiplex PCR; TCRdb holds only in-frame clones, not every one. The sample yields around 2,000,000 clones, approximately 95% seen once. For this clone: Its specificity is unknown.

Naive CD8 cells were CD45RO-negative, positively selected for CCR7, excluding terminally differentiated effector memory CD45RA+ cells. The CDR3 covers 15 residues. Trimming removed 0 bases from V and 1 base from J; junction bases left unmatched: 0. Per the germline V gene, CDR1 is SGHTS and CDR2 is YDEGEE. Material: naive CD8+ T cells sorted from blood. This TCR derives from a man younger than 35 in good health. The chain is built from TRBV5-8 and TRBJ2-5, with 10 bases fitting TRBD2. CDR3 protein: CASSLGTSGQETQYF. In nucleotides, the CDR3 is TGTGCCAGCAGCTTGGGGACTAGCGGCCAAGAGACCCAGTACTTC.